The entry that follows covers one T cell receptor beta chain sequence. Its antigen is as yet unknown. Repertoires were generated with immunoSEQ multiplex PCR, while TCRdb's copy carries only in-frame clones and drops some. Of roughly 500,000 clones listed, roughly 80% are singletons. The junction had 10 bases not matched to a gene; V was cut back by 1 base and J by 7 bases. Germline-derived CDR1 and CDR2 are SGHTA and FQGNSA. The CDR3 contains 16 residues. This entry belongs to a study of shared clonotypes between healthy human individuals. Study context: Donors, aged 18 to 49, were a couple of women and three men. Study findings and constraints: Genetic and exposure-history diversity was limited by the few donors.

All the donors were Caucasian adults who lived in Nashville, Tennessee. Sequencing was done on a sample of PBMCs. The chain has TRBV7-2 and TRBJ2-7, with 10 bases identical to TRBD2. This TCR came from a woman in her forties in good health. Some clones in this sample may be carry-over from other donors' samples. In DNA, the CDR3 is TGTGCCAGCAGCTTAGGATCTAGCGGGGGTCCCCGGGAGCAGTACTTC. Translated: CASSLGSSGGPREQYF.